The 8 T cell receptor beta chains listed next were all sequenced from one sample in a study of T cells in Graves' hyperthyroidism and ophthalmopathy. Amplification targeted TCR beta CDR3 regions from RNA transcripts. Using the HTBI primer set, a first-round RT-PCR was run on the TCR CDR3. TCRdb analysed the multiplex PCR reads with MiXCR anew, one entry per CDR3 protein. The data show approximately 200,000 distinct CDR3 sequences, with approximately 20% seen just once and roughly 44% held by the top ten. The specimen sequenced was blood. The receptor source for this set is a man aged 40-49 years with Graves' hyperthyroidism.

This clonotype was seen many times. The chain has TRBV11-2 and TRBJ2-2; TRBD2 matches 8 bases. CDR1 and CDR2 (germline): SGHAT, FQNNGV. The CDR3 is 16 amino acids. V was pared by 0 bases and J by 4 bases, with 4 bases of the junction left unmatched. CDR3 nucleotides: TGTGCCAGCAGCTTAGAGATAAGCGGGGGCACCGGGGAGCTGTTTTTT. Its translation is CASSLEISGGTGELFF.

The chain joins TRBV7-9 to TRBJ1-2, with D possibly being TRBD1 (6 bases). The germline V gene has CDR1 SEHNR and CDR2 FQNEAQ (reference sequence). V dropped 5 bases and J dropped 2 bases, with 15 bases sitting between them. The CDR3 is made up of 15 amino acids. The CDR3 reads CASSTKQGRNYGYTF. CDR3 nucleotides: TGTGCCAGCAGCACAAAACAGGGTCGCAACTATGGCTACACCTTC.

In this sample, this clonotype turned up many times. The chain is built from TRBV20-1 and TRBJ1-6; D gene uncertain. The length of the CDR3 is 16 residues. Looked up from germline, CDR1 is DFQATT and CDR2 is SNEGSKA (reference sequence). The ends were cut back, 1 base at V and 3 bases at J, with 13 bases in the middle. The CDR3 DNA reads as TGCAGTGCTAGAGCTTGGACCGGGGACTATAATTCACCCCTCCACTTT. Amino acids: CSARAWTGDYNSPLHF.

This clonotype was seen a single time. The chain recombines TRBV7-2 with TRBJ2-7; D call uncertain. The length of the CDR3 is 13 residues. CDR1 is SGHTA, CDR2 FQGNSA, per germline. V lost 4 bases to trimming and J lost 4 bases, with 11 bases between them. In DNA form, the CDR3 reads TGTGCCAGCAGCTCCGCCAGGCAGTACGAGCAGTACTTC. The encoded protein is CASSSARQYEQYF.

This clonotype was seen ten or more times. The chain carries TRBV6-2 or TRBV6-3 and TRBJ2-1; D could derive from TRBD1 or TRBD2 (5 bases each). Germline V lookup: CDR1 MNHEY, CDR2 SVGEGT. V gave up 10 bases and J gave up 0 bases, with 22 bases separating them. This CDR3 spans 17 amino acids. CDR3 nucleotides: TGTGCCACCTCAAACTCCGGGGCTATGAGCTCCTACAATGAGCAGTTCTTC. Translation gives CATSNSGAMSSYNEQFF.

This clonotype has ten or more counts. The chain has TRBV2 and TRBJ2-3; 11 bases match TRBD2. Trimming took 0 bases from V and 6 from J; bases not matched to a gene: 5. Germline V gene data show CDR1 as SNHLY and CDR2 as FYNNEI. The CDR3 runs 16 residues. The CDR3, as DNA: TGTGCCAGCAGTGAAGCGCTAGCGGGGGGACCCGATACGCAGTATTTT. Its protein is CASSEALAGGPDTQYF.

The sample holds many counts of this clonotype. CDR3 sequence: CASSLGQRGNTIYF. For the CDR3, the DNA is TGTGCCAGCAGTTTAGGGCAGCGTGGAAACACCATATATTTT. The chain carries TRBV12-3 or TRBV12-4 and TRBJ1-3, with D hard to call. The V end was cut by 1 base, the J end by 3 bases, with 7 bases between. The length of the CDR3 is 14 residues.

Ten or more counts support this clonotype. The rearrangement joins TRBV20-1 to TRBJ2-1, with 16 nucleotides matching TRBD2. The CDR3 contains 15 residues. The germline gives CDR1 DFQATT, CDR2 SNEGSKA (reference sequence). CDR3 protein: CRAAGTSGGAGEQFF. In DNA, the CDR3 is TGCAGGGCCGCCGGGACTAGCGGGGGGGCCGGTGAGCAGTTCTTC.